This T cell receptor beta chain stems from a study of Ad26.COV2.S vaccination and SARS-CoV-2 variants. CDR1 and CDR2 (germline): SGHDN, FVKESK. V was shortened by 4 bases and J by 2 bases, with 4 bases between the two germline ends. CDR3 length: 12 amino acids. Study results and limitations: Vaccine recipients surpassed placebo recipients in spike-specific TCR breadth. The breadth of spike-specific CD8+ and CD4+ T cell responses after vaccination was reportedly substantial.

Indicated treatment: around 19 received Ad26.COV2.S at low or high dose, single or two shots; about 5 received placebo; per-sample allocation not given. Collection of the samples took place on day 63 after the first injection of vaccine or placebo. Recruitment in Boston yielded a donor of adult age, 18-55 years. A word on this clone: The antigen remains unidentified.

Libraries were prepared by immunoSEQ multiplex PCR; TCRdb keeps only in-frame clonotypes and omits some of them. This repertoire shows 440,000 or so clones, around 93% found once; its top ten account for about 1.6%. The sample consisted of peripheral blood, taken in a trial of Ad26.COV2.S vaccine versus placebo. J is TRBJ2-3 and V is TRBV14; D gene unclear. The source is a person between 18 and 60 years old who received the Ad26.COV2.S COVID-19 vaccine or a placebo. The CDR3 region is CASSPYTDTQYF. The CDR3, as DNA: TGTGCCAGCAGCCCATACACAGATACGCAGTATTTT.